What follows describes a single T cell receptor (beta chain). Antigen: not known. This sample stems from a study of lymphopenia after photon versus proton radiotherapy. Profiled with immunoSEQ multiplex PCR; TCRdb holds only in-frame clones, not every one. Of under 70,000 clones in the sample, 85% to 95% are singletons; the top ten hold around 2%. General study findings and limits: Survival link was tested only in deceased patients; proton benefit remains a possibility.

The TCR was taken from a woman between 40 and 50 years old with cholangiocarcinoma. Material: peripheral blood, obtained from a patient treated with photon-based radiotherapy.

The CDR3 bases are TGTGCCAGCAGCTTGGAGGGGACACACTCACCCCTCCACTTT. The encoded protein is CASSLEGTHSPLHF. This sequence joins TRBV5-4 and TRBJ1-6; D is possibly TRBD1 (6 bases). V lost 0 bases, J lost 10 bases, and 11 bases lay in between. In germline, CDR1 is SGHNT, CDR2 YYREEE (reference sequence). This CDR3 comprises 14 residues.